The 21 T cell receptor beta chains in this list originate from one sample, sequenced in a study of vaccination and CD4 T cells after COVID-19. Their specific antigens are unknown. The study sequenced cultured CD4+ T cell DNA using the Oncomine TCR Beta short-read assay. One entry per CDR3 protein results from TCRdb running MiXCR on the PCR reads. The sample has over 15,000 distinct CDR3 sequences; around half are singletons. Treatment given: roughly ten-day PBMC culture with coronavirus spike peptide pools or control peptides (ViraFEST assay). The specimen was CD4+ T cells from blood, cultured in vitro, collected before SARS-CoV-2 vaccination. Receptors originate from a human donor who had recovered from COVID-19.

This clonotype was recorded a few times. This chain connects TRBV5-4 to TRBJ2-5; 7 bases are shared with TRBD2. The CDR3 is 16 residues long. Germline V CDR1 and CDR2: SGHNT, YYREEE (reference sequence). V was clipped by 4 bases and J by 2 bases; unmatched bases: 11. The CDR3 bases are TGTGCCAGCAGCCCCCGGCCCAGCGGGGCTCAAGAGACCCAGTACTTC. It is translated as CASSPRPSGAQETQYF.

V is TRBV2 and J is TRBJ1-2; TRBD1 matches at 8 bases. Losses at the gene ends were 6 bases for V and 8 bases for J; bases not matched to a gene: 8. Germline V CDR1 and CDR2: SNHLY, FYNNEI. The CDR3 runs to 13 residues. The DNA for the CDR3 is TGTGCCAGCAGCGCACCAGGGGGCGGCGGCTACACCTTC. Encoded protein: CASSAPGGGGYTF. Full variable domain (missing parts from reference TRBV2 and TRBJ1-2): EPEVTQTPSHQVTQMGQEVILRCVPISNHLYFYWYRQILGQKVEFLVSFYNNEISEKSEIFDDQFSVERPDGSNFTLKIRSTKLEDSAMYFCASSAPGGGGYTFGSGTRLTVV.

The rearrangement joins TRBV5-1 to TRBJ2-7; 7 positions match TRBD2. CDR3 length: 14 residues. CDR1 and CDR2 (germline): SGHRS, YFSETQ. J lost 2 bases, V lost 4 bases, and 6 bases had no gene match. CDR3 DNA: TGCGCCAGCAGCCTCGGGGGGAGCACCTACGAGCAGTACTTC. It is translated as CASSLGGSTYEQYF.

This sequence joins TRBV29-1 and TRBJ2-5; TRBD2 agrees at 10 bases. With 2 bases clipped from V and 5 bases from J, the junction kept 8 bases outside the gene matches. The germline V gene encodes CDR1 SQVTM and CDR2 ANQGSEA. This CDR3 contains 15 residues. The CDR3 protein is CSVESFPSGSETQYF. The CDR3, as DNA: TGCAGCGTTGAAAGTTTCCCTAGCGGGAGTGAGACCCAGTACTTC.

The J gene is TRBJ2-5, the V gene TRBV6-5; D not certain. The V end lost 4 bases, the J end lost 5 bases, and 8 bases lay between the germline ends. This CDR3 contains 12 residues. The germline V gene has CDR1 MNHEY and CDR2 SVGAGI. The CDR3 region has the DNA TGTGCCAGCAGTTGGGGTGGGGAGACCCAGTACTTC. Translated: CASSWGGETQYF.

The J gene is TRBJ1-1, the V gene TRBV27; 9 nucleotides agree with TRBD1. The V segment lost 5 bases and the J segment 3 bases; nucleotides outside the gene matches: 4. CDR1 is MNHEY, CDR2 SMNVEV, per germline (reference sequence). The CDR3 runs 14 residues. CDR3 sequence reads: CASSPRTGDTEAFF. CDR3 coding DNA: TGTGCCAGCAGTCCTAGGACAGGGGACACTGAAGCTTTCTTT.

This chain connects TRBV18 to TRBJ2-7; tentatively, D is TRBD1 (5 bases). The V gene's germline CDR1 is KGHSH and CDR2 LQKENI. The V end was cut by 2 bases, the J end by 2 bases, with 13 bases between. CDR3 length: 15 residues. CDR3 in amino acids: CASSPEQGSTYEQYF. The CDR3 coding sequence is TGTGCCAGCTCACCAGAGCAGGGAAGCACCTACGAGCAGTACTTC.

This chain uses TRBV5-4 with TRBJ2-2, with 11 bases aligning to TRBD1. This CDR3 has 16 amino acids. Trimming took 4 bases from V and 5 from J; bases not matched to a gene: 7. Germline V gene data show CDR1 as SGHNT and CDR2 as YYREEE (reference sequence). In nucleotides, the CDR3 is TGTGCCAGCAGCACGGTAGGACAGGGGGCGACCGGGGAGCTGTTTTTT. This gives the protein CASSTVGQGATGELFF.

The gene calls are TRBV5-4 and TRBJ2-7; possibly TRBD2 for D (5 bases). The CDR3 contains 17 residues. V was pared by 5 bases and J by 0 bases, with 21 bases between. CDR1 SGHNT and CDR2 YYREEE come from the germline V gene (reference sequence). The DNA of the CDR3 is TGTGCCAGCAGTAGGGCAGGAGGAGCCCTTTCCTCCTACGAGCAGTACTTC. Translated: CASSRAGGALSSYEQYF. Variable domain in full (rest from reference TRBV5-4 and TRBJ2-7): ETGVTQSPTHLIKTRGQQVTLRCSSQSGHNTVSWYQQALGQGPQFIFQYYREEENGRGNFPPRFSGLQFPNYSSELNVNALELDDSALYLCASSRAGGALSSYEQYFGPGTRLTVT.

Notes on this clonotype: This sequence may be a read error, since a much larger clone differs from it by one base. The chain recombines TRBV6-4 with TRBJ2-3; 9 bases are shared with TRBD1. V was pared by 2 bases and J by 4 bases, with 1 base of the junction left unmatched. Germline CDR1 and CDR2: MRHNA and SNTAGT. The CDR3 is made up of 14 amino acids. The CDR3 loop is CASSDTGGADTQYF. For the CDR3, the DNA is TGTGCCAGCAGTGACACAGGGGGCGCAGATACGCAGTATTTT.

This clonotype was counted a few times. This chain uses TRBV6-2 or TRBV6-3 with TRBJ2-2; 9 bases match TRBD2. This CDR3 is built from 14 residues. CDR1 and CDR2 (germline): MNHEY, SVGEGT. The J segment lost 3 bases and the V segment lost 7 bases, leaving 3 bases of the junction unmatched. CDR3 bases: TGTGCCAGCACCGTAGCGGGAGACACCGGGGAGCTGTTTTTT. This encodes CASTVAGDTGELFF.

The chain recombines TRBV2 with TRBJ1-6; tentative D call: TRBD1 (5 bases). The germline V gene encodes CDR1 SNHLY and CDR2 FYNNEI. The ends were cut back, 0 bases at V and 6 bases at J, with 12 bases in the middle. CDR3 length: 16 amino acids. The CDR3, as DNA: TGTGCCAGCAGTGAAGCAATGGCAGGGACTAATTCACCCCTCCACTTT. It specifies CASSEAMAGTNSPLHF.

The table lists this clonotype with a few counts. This chain connects TRBV20-1 to TRBJ2-7; D is undetermined. V lost 1 base and J 2 bases, leaving 12 bases between the germline ends. Germline CDR1 is DFQATT and CDR2 is SNEGSKA (reference sequence). This CDR3 is built from 14 residues. In DNA, the CDR3 is TGCAGTGCTAGAGTCCGGGTGTCTGCCTACGAGCAGTACTTC. This sequence encodes CSARVRVSAYEQYF.

The table lists this clonotype with a few counts. The chain is built from TRBV21-1 and TRBJ2-7. TRBV21-1 constitutes a pseudogene. This CDR3 is 15 amino acids long. The CDR3 loop is CASRAMIVSSYEQYF. The CDR3 DNA reads TGTGCCAGCAGGGCAATGATCGTGAGCTCCTACGAGCAGTACTTC.

The rearrangement links TRBV20-1 to TRBJ2-7; TRBD1 matches at 9 bases. The V and J ends lost 5 bases and 6 bases, in that order; junction bases with no gene match: 8. CDR3 length: 13 amino acids. Looked up from germline, CDR1 is DFQATT and CDR2 is SNEGSKA (reference sequence). The CDR3 is CSAPRQGGGEQYF. The CDR3, as DNA: TGCAGTGCTCCCCGACAGGGGGGAGGCGAGCAGTACTTC.

The chain couples TRBV20-1 to TRBJ2-5; no clear D gene. Germline V gene sequence: CDR1 DFQATT, CDR2 SNEGSKA (reference sequence). Trimming removed 1 base at V and 5 bases at J, with 14 bases between. The CDR3 sequence is 14 residues long. The CDR3 coding sequence is TGCAGTGCTAGAGGATTAGCTAGTGCCGAGACCCAGTACTTC. Its translation: CSARGLASAETQYF.

The chain links TRBV28 to TRBJ2-7; D not resolved. Germline V gene data show CDR1 as MDHEN and CDR2 as SYDVKM. V was cut by 2 bases and J by 3 bases, with 11 bases left in between. This CDR3 is 14 amino acids long. The CDR3 loop is CASSLPILGYEQYF. For the CDR3, the DNA is TGTGCCAGCAGTTTACCCATTCTTGGCTACGAGCAGTACTTC.

The chain links TRBV28 to TRBJ2-5, with D tentatively TRBD1 or TRBD2 (6 bases each). The length of the CDR3 is 14 residues. In germline, CDR1 is MDHEN, CDR2 SYDVKM. The V and J ends lost 3 bases and 7 bases respectively, with 15 bases between them. CDR3 loop: CASSFVGGPGTQYF. For the CDR3, the DNA is TGTGCCAGCAGTTTTGTAGGGGGGCCGGGGACCCAGTACTTC.

The chain recombines TRBV18 with TRBJ2-1, with D possibly TRBD2 on 6 matching bases. Trimming shortened V by 2 bases and J by 6 bases, and 17 bases separated the two germline ends. Per germline, CDR1 KGHSH and CDR2 LQKENI. There are 16 residues in the CDR3. In DNA, the CDR3 is TGTGCCAGCTCACCAAGATTACTAGCTGCAGCCAATGAGCAGTTCTTC. It is translated as CASSPRLLAAANEQFF.

The V call is TRBV12-3 or TRBV12-4, the J call TRBJ1-6; D is possibly TRBD1 (6 bases). V lost 3 bases and J lost 13, with 10 bases in between. The CDR3 loop spans 12 amino acids. CDR3 DNA sequence: TGTGCCAGCAGTTTGGACAGTACGCCCCTCCACTTT. Its protein product is CASSLDSTPLHF.

This clonotype has a handful of counts. The chain recombines TRBV20-1 with TRBJ1-3; perhaps TRBD1 as D (5 bases). This CDR3 comprises 12 residues. The V gene lost 4 bases and the J gene lost 4 bases, with 8 bases spanning the gap. Germline CDR1 DFQATT, CDR2 SNEGSKA (reference sequence). Here the CDR3 DNA reads TGCAGTGCTACGGGGGGGGGAAACACCATATATTTT. It is translated as CSATGGGNTIYF.